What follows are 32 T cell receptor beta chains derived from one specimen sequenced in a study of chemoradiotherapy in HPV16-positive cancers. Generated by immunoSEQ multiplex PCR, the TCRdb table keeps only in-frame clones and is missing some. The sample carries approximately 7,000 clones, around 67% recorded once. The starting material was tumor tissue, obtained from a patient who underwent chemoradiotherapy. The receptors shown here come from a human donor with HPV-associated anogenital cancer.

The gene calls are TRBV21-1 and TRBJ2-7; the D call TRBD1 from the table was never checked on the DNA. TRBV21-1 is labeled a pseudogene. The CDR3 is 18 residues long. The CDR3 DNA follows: TGTGCCAGCAGCAAAGAAGAGGAAGACAGGGGGTTAACCTACGAGCAGTACTTC. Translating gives CASSKEEEDRGLTYEQYF.

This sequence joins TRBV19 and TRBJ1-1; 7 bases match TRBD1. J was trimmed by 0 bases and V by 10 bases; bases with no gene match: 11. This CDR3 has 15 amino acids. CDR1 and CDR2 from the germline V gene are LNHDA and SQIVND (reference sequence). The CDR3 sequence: CATRTGGWMNTEAFF. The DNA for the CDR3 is TGTGCCACTAGGACAGGAGGTTGGATGAACACTGAAGCTTTCTTT.

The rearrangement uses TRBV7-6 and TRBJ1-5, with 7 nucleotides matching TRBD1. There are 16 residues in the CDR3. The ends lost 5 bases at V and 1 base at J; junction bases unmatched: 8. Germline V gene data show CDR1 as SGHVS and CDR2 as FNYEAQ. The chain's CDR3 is CASSRRQGESNQPQHF. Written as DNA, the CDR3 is TGTGCCAGCAGCCGTAGACAGGGCGAGAGCAATCAGCCCCAGCATTTT.

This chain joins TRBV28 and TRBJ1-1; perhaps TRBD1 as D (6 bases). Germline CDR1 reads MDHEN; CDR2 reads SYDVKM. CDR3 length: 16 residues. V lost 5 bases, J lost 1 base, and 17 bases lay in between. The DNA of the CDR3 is TGTGCCAGCAGTCTCCAGGGGCCCCTAGGGAACACTGAAGCTTTCTTT. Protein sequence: CASSLQGPLGNTEAFF. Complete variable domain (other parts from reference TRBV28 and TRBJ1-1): DVKVTQSSRYLVKRTGEKVFLECVQDMDHENMFWYRQDPGLGLRLIYFSYDVKMKEKGDIPEGYSVSREKKERFSLILESASTNQTSMYLCASSLQGPLGNTEAFFGQGTRLTVV.

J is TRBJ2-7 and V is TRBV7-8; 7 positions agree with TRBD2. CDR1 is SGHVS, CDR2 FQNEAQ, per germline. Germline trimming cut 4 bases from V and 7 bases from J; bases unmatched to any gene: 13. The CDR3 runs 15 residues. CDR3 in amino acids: CASSSASGLGYEQYF. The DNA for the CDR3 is TGTGCCAGCAGCTCGGCTAGCGGACTAGGGTATGAGCAGTACTTC.

CDR3 protein: CAISARREDTEAFF. CDR3 coding DNA: TGTGCCATCAGCGCCCGGAGAGAGGACACTGAAGCTTTCTTT. V is TRBV10-3 and J is TRBJ1-1, with D unclear. This CDR3 is built from 14 residues. The V and J ends lost 6 bases and 3 bases respectively, with 14 bases between them. Looked up from germline, CDR1 is ENHRY and CDR2 is SYGVKD.

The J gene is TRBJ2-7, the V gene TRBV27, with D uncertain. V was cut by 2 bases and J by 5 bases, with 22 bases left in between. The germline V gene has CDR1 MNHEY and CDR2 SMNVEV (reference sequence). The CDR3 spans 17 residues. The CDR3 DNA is TGTGCCAGCAGTTTACGGCCGTCGTGGTCGTTAATTGACGAGCAGTACTTC. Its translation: CASSLRPSWSLIDEQYF.

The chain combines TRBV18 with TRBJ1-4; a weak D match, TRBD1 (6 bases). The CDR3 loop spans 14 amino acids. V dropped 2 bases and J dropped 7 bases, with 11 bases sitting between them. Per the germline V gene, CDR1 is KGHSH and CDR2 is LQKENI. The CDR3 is CASSPGLDSEKLFF. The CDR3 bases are TGTGCCAGCTCACCAGGGTTGGACAGTGAAAAACTGTTTTTT. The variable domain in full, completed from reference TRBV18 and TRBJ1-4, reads NAGVMQNPRHLVRRRGQEARLRCSPMKGHSHVYWYRQLPEEGLKFMVYLQKENIIDESGMPKERFSAEFPKEGPSILRIQQVVRGDSAAYFCASSPGLDSEKLFFGSGTQLSVL.

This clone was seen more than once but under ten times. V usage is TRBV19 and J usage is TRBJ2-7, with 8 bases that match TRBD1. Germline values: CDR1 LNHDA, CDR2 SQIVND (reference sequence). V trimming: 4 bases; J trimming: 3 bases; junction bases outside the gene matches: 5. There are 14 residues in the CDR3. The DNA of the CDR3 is TGTGCCAGTAGTAGTTTGACAGGGGTCTACGAGCAGTACTTC. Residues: CASSSLTGVYEQYF.

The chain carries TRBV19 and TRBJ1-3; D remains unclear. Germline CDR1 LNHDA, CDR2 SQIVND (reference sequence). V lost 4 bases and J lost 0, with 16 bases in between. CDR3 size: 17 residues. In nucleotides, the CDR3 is TGTGCCAGTAGTACCCTCGGTGGACGAATCTCTGGAAACACCATATATTTT. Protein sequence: CASSTLGGRISGNTIYF. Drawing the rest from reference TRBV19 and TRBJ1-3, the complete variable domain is DGGITQSPKYLFRKEGQNVTLSCEQNLNHDAMYWYRQDPGQGLRLIYYSQIVNDFQKGDIAEGYSVSREKKESFPLTVTSAQKNPTAFYLCASSTLGGRISGNTIYFGEGSWLTVV.

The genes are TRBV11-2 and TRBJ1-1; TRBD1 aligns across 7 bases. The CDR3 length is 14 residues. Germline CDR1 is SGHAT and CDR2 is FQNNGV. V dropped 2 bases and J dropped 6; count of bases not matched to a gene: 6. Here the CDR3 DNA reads TGTGCCAGCAGCTTAACAGGGGAGGGGGCTGAAGCTTTCTTT. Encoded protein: CASSLTGEGAEAFF. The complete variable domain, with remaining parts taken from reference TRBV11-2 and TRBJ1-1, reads EAGVAQSPRYKIIEKRQSVAFWCNPISGHATLYWYQQILGQGPKLLIQFQNNGVVDDSQLPKDRFSAERLKGVDSTLKIQPAKLEDSAVYLCASSLTGEGAEAFFGQGTRLTVV.

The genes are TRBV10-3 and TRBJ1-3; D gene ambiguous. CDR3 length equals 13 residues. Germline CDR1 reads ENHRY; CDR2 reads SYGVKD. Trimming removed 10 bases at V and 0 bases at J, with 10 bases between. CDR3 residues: CATLGHSGNTIYF. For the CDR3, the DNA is TGTGCCACCCTAGGCCACTCTGGAAACACCATATATTTT.

The CDR3 sequence: CSVVSGDQPQHF. The CDR3 coding sequence is TGCAGCGTTGTGTCGGGGGATCAGCCCCAGCATTTT. This chain connects TRBV29-1 to TRBJ1-5, with a tentative D call TRBD1 (5 bases). V lost 4 bases to trimming and J lost 5 bases, with 9 bases between them. The length of the CDR3 is 12 residues. Germline V lookup: CDR1 SQVTM, CDR2 ANQGSEA.

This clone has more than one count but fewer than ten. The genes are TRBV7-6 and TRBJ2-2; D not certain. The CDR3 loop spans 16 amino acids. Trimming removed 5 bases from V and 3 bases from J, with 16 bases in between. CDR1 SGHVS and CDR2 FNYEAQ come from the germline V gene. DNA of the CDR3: TGTGCCAGCAGCCCAAGGGCTAACCAGTACACCGGGGAGCTGTTTTTT. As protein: CASSPRANQYTGELFF.

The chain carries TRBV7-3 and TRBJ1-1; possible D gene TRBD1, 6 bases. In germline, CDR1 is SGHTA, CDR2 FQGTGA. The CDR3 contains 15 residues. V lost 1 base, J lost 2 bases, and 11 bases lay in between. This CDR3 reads CASSLIPQGNTEAFF. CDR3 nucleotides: TGTGCCAGCAGCTTAATTCCACAGGGTAACACTGAAGCTTTCTTT. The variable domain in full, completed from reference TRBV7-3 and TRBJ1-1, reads GAGVSQTPSNKVTEKGKYVELRCDPISGHTALYWYRQSLGQGPEFLIYFQGTGAADDSGLPNDRFFAVRPEGSVSTLKIQRTERGDSAVYLCASSLIPQGNTEAFFGQGTRLTVV.

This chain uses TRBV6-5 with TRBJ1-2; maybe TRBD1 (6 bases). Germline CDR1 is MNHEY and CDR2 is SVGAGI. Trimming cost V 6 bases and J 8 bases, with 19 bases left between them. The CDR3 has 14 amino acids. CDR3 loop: CASSSQGGGEGYTF. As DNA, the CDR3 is TGTGCCAGCAGCTCCCAGGGAGGGGGAGAAGGCTACACCTTC.

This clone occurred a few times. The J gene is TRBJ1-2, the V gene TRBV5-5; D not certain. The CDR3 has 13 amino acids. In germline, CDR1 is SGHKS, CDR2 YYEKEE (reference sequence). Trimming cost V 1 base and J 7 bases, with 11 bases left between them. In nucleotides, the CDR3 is TGTGCCAGCAGCTTGAGCGGGGATGGTGGCTACACCTTC. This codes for CASSLSGDGGYTF.

The CDR3 loop is CASSPRRTGTPTSTDTQYF. DNA for the CDR3: TGTGCCAGCTCACCAAGAAGGACAGGGACACCCACTAGCACAGATACGCAGTATTTT. V and J are TRBV18 and TRBJ2-3, with TRBD1 identical over 8 bases. The CDR3 has 19 residues. After removal of 2 bases from V and 0 bases from J, the junction contained 13 bases not matched to a gene. The germline V gene has CDR1 KGHSH and CDR2 LQKENI.

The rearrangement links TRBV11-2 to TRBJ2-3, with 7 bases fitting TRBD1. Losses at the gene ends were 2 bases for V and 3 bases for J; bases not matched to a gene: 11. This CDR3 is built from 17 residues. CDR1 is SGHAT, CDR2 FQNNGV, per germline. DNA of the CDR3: TGTGCCAGCAGCTTACACTTACAGGGGAAGAGGACAGATACGCAGTATTTT. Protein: CASSLHLQGKRTDTQYF.

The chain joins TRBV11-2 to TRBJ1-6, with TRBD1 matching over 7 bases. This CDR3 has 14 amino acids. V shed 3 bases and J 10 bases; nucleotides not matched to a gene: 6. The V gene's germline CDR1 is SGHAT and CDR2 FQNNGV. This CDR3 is CASSFSGGESPLHF. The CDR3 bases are TGTGCCAGCAGCTTCTCAGGGGGGGAATCACCCCTCCACTTT. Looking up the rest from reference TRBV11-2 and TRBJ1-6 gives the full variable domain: EAGVAQSPRYKIIEKRQSVAFWCNPISGHATLYWYQQILGQGPKLLIQFQNNGVVDDSQLPKDRFSAERLKGVDSTLKIQPAKLEDSAVYLCASSFSGGESPLHFGNGTRLTVT.

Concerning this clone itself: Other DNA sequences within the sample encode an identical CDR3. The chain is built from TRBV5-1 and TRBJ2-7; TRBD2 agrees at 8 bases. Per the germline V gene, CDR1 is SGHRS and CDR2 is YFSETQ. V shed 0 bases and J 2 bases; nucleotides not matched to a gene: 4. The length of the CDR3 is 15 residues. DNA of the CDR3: TGCGCCAGCAGCTTGGAGGCGGGGGGTCCCTACGAGCAGTACTTC. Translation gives CASSLEAGGPYEQYF.

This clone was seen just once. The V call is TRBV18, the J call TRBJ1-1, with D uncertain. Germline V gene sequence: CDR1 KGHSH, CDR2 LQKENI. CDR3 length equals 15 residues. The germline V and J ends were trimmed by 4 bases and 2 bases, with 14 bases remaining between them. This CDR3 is CASSLLTADNTEAFF. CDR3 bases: TGTGCCAGCTCACTCCTAACGGCGGACAACACTGAAGCTTTCTTT. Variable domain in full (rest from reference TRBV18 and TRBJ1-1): NAGVMQNPRHLVRRRGQEARLRCSPMKGHSHVYWYRQLPEEGLKFMVYLQKENIIDESGMPKERFSAEFPKEGPSILRIQQVVRGDSAAYFCASSLLTADNTEAFFGQGTRLTVV.

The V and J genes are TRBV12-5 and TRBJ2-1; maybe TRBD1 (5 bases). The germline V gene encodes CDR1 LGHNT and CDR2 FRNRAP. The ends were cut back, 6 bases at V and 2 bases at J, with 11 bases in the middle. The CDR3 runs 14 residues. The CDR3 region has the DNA TGTGCTAGTGGAGGGGCAATCGCCTACAATGAGCAGTTCTTC. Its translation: CASGGAIAYNEQFF.

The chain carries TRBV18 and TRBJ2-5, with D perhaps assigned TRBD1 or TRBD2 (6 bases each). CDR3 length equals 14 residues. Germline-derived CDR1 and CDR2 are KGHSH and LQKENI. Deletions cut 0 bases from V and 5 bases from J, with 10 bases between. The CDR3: CASSPPGGRETQYF. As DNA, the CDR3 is TGTGCCAGCTCACCACCGGGGGGCAGGGAGACCCAGTACTTC.

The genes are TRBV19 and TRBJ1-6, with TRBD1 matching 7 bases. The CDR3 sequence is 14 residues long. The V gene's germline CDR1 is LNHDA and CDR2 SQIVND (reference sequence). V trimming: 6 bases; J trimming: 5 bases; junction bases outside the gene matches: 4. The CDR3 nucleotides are TGTGCCAGTAGGGCTCAGGGGGATAATTCACCCCTCCACTTT. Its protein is CASRAQGDNSPLHF.

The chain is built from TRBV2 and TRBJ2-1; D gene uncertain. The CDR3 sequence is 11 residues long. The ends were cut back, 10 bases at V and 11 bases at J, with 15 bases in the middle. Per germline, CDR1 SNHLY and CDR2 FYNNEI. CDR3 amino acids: CATSPGQKQFF. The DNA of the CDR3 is TGTGCCACCTCCCCGGGCCAGAAGCAGTTCTTC.

DNA for the CDR3: TGTGCCAGCTCACCAAGACAGCAAGAGACCCAGTACTTC. This translates into CASSPRQQETQYF. This sequence joins TRBV18 and TRBJ2-5; D is perhaps TRBD1 (5 bases). This CDR3 has 13 amino acids. V shed 2 bases and J shed 2 bases, with 6 bases lying between them. CDR1 is KGHSH and CDR2 is LQKENI in the germline V gene.

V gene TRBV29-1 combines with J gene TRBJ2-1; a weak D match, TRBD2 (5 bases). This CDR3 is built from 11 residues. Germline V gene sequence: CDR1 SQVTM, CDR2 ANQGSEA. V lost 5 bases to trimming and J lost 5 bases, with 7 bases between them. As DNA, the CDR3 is TGCAGCGTTCCCGGGGACAATGAGCAGTTCTTC. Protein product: CSVPGDNEQFF.

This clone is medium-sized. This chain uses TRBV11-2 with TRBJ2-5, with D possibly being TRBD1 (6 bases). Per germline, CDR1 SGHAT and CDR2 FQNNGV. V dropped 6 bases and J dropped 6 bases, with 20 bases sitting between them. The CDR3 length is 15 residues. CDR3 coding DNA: TGTGCCAGCAGGGACACAGGGAATGCCTGGCAGACCCAGTACTTC. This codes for CASRDTGNAWQTQYF.

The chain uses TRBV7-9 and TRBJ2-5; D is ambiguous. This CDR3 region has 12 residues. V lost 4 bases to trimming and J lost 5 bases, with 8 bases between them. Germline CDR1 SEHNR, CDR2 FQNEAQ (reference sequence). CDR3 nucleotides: TGTGCCAGCAGCTCGGTCTGGGAGACCCAGTACTTC. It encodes CASSSVWETQYF. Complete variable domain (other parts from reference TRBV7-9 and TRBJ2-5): DTGVSQNPRHKITKRGQNVTFRCDPISEHNRLYWYRQTLGQGPEFLTYFQNEAQLEKSRLLSDRFSAERPKGSFSTLEIQRTEQGDSAMYLCASSSVWETQYFGPGTRLLVL.

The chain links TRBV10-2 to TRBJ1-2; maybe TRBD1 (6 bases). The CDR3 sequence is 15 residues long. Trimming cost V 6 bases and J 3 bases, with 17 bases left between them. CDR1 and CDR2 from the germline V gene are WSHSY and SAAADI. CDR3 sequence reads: CASRISGGPDYGYTF. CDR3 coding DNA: TGCGCCAGCAGGATATCCGGGGGGCCTGACTATGGCTACACCTTC.

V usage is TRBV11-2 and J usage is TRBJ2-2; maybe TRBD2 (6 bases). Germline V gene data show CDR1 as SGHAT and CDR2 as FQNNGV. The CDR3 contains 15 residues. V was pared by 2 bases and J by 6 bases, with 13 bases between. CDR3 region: CASSLSWGDAGELFF. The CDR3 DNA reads TGTGCCAGCAGCTTATCGTGGGGGGACGCCGGGGAGCTGTTTTTT.